This T cell receptor beta chain originates from a study of breast tumors, draining lymph nodes, adjacent tissues. Study results and caveats: The data were judged consistent with most tumor T cells coming from lymph node and expanding in tumor. That most tumor T cells come from lymph nodes remained unproven.

Samples came from axillary lymph nodes draining the breast cancer. The CDR3 has 15 residues. The V end lost 6 bases, the J end lost 5 bases, and 16 bases lay between the germline ends. From germline, CDR1 is LNHDA and CDR2 SQIVND (reference sequence). There are many counts of this clonotype. The antigen is unknown. MiXCR, run by TCRdb on the multiplex PCR reads, gives a single entry per CDR3 protein. The sample shows approximately 200,000 distinct CDR3 sequences, approximately 31% of them seen only once. This rearrangement joins TRBV19 to TRBJ1-4; D is undetermined. The TCR sequence derives from a female donor with breast cancer. Some clones in this sample may be carry-over from other donors' samples. Sequenced sample: axillary lymph node tissue. CDR3 DNA sequence: TGTGCCAGTAGAAGCGGAGACTGGGCCAATGAAAAACTGTTTTTT. It specifies CASRSGDWANEKLFF.